One T cell receptor (beta chain) is described in this entry. Its antigen remains unidentified. Treatment noted: approximately 9-day PBMC culture with coronavirus spike peptide pools or control peptides (ViraFEST assay). This record belongs to a study of vaccination and CD4 T cells after COVID-19. Once obtained from cultured CD4+ T cells, the DNA was sequenced using the Oncomine TCR Beta short-read assay. TCRdb independently ran MiXCR on the PCR reads; one entry per CDR3 protein. The table has about 12,000 distinct CDR3 sequences, 35% to 40% seen once. V was pared by 5 bases and J by 5 bases, with 10 bases of the junction left unmatched. Germline V lookup: CDR1 LNHDA, CDR2 SQIVND (reference sequence). This CDR3 has 16 amino acids.

V is TRBV19 and J is TRBJ2-2, with 8 bases aligning to TRBD2. The sequence was obtained from a human donor with COVID-19. The sequencing sample was made of cultured CD4+ T cells from blood. The CDR3 DNA follows: TGTGCCAGTAGTTCAACCGGGACTAGATTGACCGGGGAGCTGTTTTTT. Translated: CASSSTGTRLTGELFF.